Included here is one T cell receptor (beta chain) sequence, with context. Antigen unknown. Constant-segment primers were used for 5'RACE, and the resulting TCR alpha and TCR beta cDNA libraries carried sample barcodes and UMIs. In TCRdb, the 5' RACE reads were re-called with MiXCR into one record per CDR3 protein. The sample contains hundreds of thousands of distinct CDR3 sequences, 15% to 20% of which appear only once. V shed 3 bases and J shed 5 bases, with 15 bases lying between them. The germline gives CDR1 DFQATT, CDR2 SNEGSKA (reference sequence). The CDR3 totals 14 residues. The data originate from a study of T-cell memory formation after mild COVID-19. Study-level information: TCR clusters mostly belonged to single donors.

Points from the study as a whole: Mostly located in CM and EM were contracting CD4+ clones, with contracting CD8+ clones located in EMRA. Balance between CD4 and CD8 was seen in clones contracting day 15 to 85, and a CD4+ lean was seen in later expanders.

The clonotype originates from an adult woman who had mild COVID-19 (a few samples of this study predate the infection). Cell type and time point are not known. The specimen was PBMCs or a T cell subset sorted from them (not recorded which). The genes are TRBV20-1 and TRBJ2-3; tentatively, D is TRBD2 (7 bases). CDR3 region: CSASAGAKGDTQYF. CDR3 sequence (DNA): TGCAGTGCTAGCGCGGGGGCCAAGGGAGATACGCAGTATTTT.